The 15 T cell receptor beta chains below were found in one sample sequenced in a study of siplizumab effects on memory and regulatory T cells. TCRdb keeps only in-frame clones here, not all; method: immunoSEQ multiplex PCR. Among tens of thousands of clones listed, roughly 93% were seen once. Sequencing input: CD8+ T cells sorted from blood. The receptors were gathered from a human donor in good health.

The rearrangement links TRBV5-6 to TRBJ2-7; D may match TRBD1 or TRBD2 (5 bases each). Germline values: CDR1 SGHDT, CDR2 YYEEEE. This CDR3 has 17 residues. V was clipped by 0 bases and J by 3 bases, with 19 bases between them. The CDR3 loop reads CASSLGGTPPVGYEQYF. CDR3 DNA: TGTGCCAGCAGCTTGGGGGGGACCCCCCCGGTTGGCTACGAGCAGTACTTC.

This clone was detected once. The chain uses TRBV6-5 and TRBJ2-7, with D hard to call. V dropped 2 bases and J dropped 4 bases, with 12 bases sitting between them. Germline-derived CDR1 and CDR2 are MNHEY and SVGAGI. CDR3 length: 14 amino acids. CDR3 region: CASSYRRSGYEQYF. CDR3 in DNA: TGTGCCAGCAGTTACAGACGATCTGGGTACGAGCAGTACTTC.

The J gene is TRBJ1-5, the V gene TRBV4-3; D gene unclear. Trimming shortened V by 1 base and J by 6 bases, and 10 bases separated the two germline ends. Germline V gives CDR1 LGHNA, CDR2 YSLEER. This CDR3 is built from 14 residues. CDR3 sequence reads: CASSQVGVGQPQHF. CDR3 bases: TGCGCCAGCAGCCAAGTTGGGGTAGGTCAGCCCCAGCATTTT.

The chain is built from TRBV19 and TRBJ2-7; 7 bases map to TRBD2. The trim removed 3 bases at V and 1 base at J, leaving 6 bases unmatched. The CDR3 loop spans 15 amino acids. Germline CDR1 reads LNHDA; CDR2 reads SQIVND (reference sequence). The CDR3 spells CASSIVLAESYEQYF. The CDR3 DNA reads TGTGCCAGTAGTATTGTCCTAGCGGAATCCTACGAGCAGTACTTC.

The chain uses TRBV4-1 and TRBJ2-6; the D gene is possibly TRBD2 (6 bases). V lost 3 bases to trimming and J lost 3 bases, with 9 bases between them. There are 15 residues in the CDR3. Germline V gives CDR1 MGHRA, CDR2 YSYEKL. The CDR3 DNA reads as TGCGCCAGCAGCCACGTGGGGGGTGGGGCCAACGTCCTGACTTTC. Its translation: CASSHVGGGANVLTF.

In this sample, this clone turned up once. The gene calls are TRBV4-1 and TRBJ1-4; D is perhaps TRBD1 (6 bases). The CDR3 extends over 16 amino acids. V lost 0 bases and J lost 12, with 20 bases in between. The V gene's germline CDR1 is MGHRA and CDR2 YSYEKL. The CDR3 DNA reads as TGCGCCAGCAGCCAAGAGTACCCCAGGGGTAGTAGGGAACTGTTTTTT. This translates into CASSQEYPRGSRELFF.

V usage is TRBV28 and J usage is TRBJ2-2; D gene unclear. CDR3 size: 14 residues. V was pared by 7 bases and J by 4 bases, with 13 bases between. Germline V CDR1 and CDR2: MDHEN, SYDVKM. Written as DNA, the CDR3 is TGTGCCAGCACCGAATCCAGTTTCACCGGGGAGCTGTTTTTT. Residues: CASTESSFTGELFF.

The J gene is TRBJ2-5, the V gene TRBV7-8; D is possibly TRBD1 or TRBD2 (5 bases each). The J call may not be correct, given that the DNA end is closer to TRBJ2-7. CDR1 is SGHVS and CDR2 is FQNEAQ in the germline V gene. There are 14 residues in the CDR3. The CDR3 sequence is CASSKTGTQGEQYF. In DNA, the CDR3 is TGTGCCAGCAGCAAGACCGGGACCCAAGGCGAGCAGTACTTC.

This chain joins TRBV6-6 and TRBJ1-1; D is unclear. The V end was cut by 1 base, the J end by 1 base, with 4 bases between. The CDR3 totals 13 residues. Germline assignment: CDR1 MNHNY and CDR2 SVGAGI (reference sequence). The CDR3 DNA reads TGTGCCAGCAGTTACTTCCAGAACACTGAAGCTTTCTTT. Its protein product is CASSYFQNTEAFF.

V is TRBV29-1 and J is TRBJ1-2; D not resolved. CDR1 is SQVTM, CDR2 ANQGSEA, per germline. The V and J ends lost 0 bases and 5 bases respectively, with 10 bases between them. The CDR3 is 13 amino acids. The CDR3 DNA is TGCAGCGTTGAAGATCTACGAGAGTATGGCTACACCTTC. It codes for CSVEDLREYGYTF.

The chain is built from TRBV11-2 and TRBJ2-7, with TRBD1 as a possible D gene (5 bases). CDR3 length equals 14 residues. Germline-derived CDR1 and CDR2 are SGHAT and FQNNGV. V gave up 7 bases and J gave up 4 bases, with 17 bases separating them. CDR3 in amino acids: CASTLGQGKYEQYF. The CDR3 bases are TGTGCCAGCACCCTGGGGCAGGGAAAGTACGAGCAGTACTTC.

This chain joins TRBV29-1 and TRBJ2-1, with 11 bases fitting TRBD2. CDR1 and CDR2 from the germline V gene are SQVTM and ANQGSEA. V lost 2 bases and J lost 7; bases outside the gene matches: 4. This CDR3 has 14 residues. CDR3 residues: CSVEPLAGGNEQFF. CDR3 DNA: TGCAGCGTTGAACCCCTAGCGGGAGGAAATGAGCAGTTCTTC.

This clone was detected only once. This chain uses TRBV27 with TRBJ2-3; TRBD2 matches 9 bases. CDR3 size: 16 residues. Germline CDR1 and CDR2: MNHEY and SMNVEV (reference sequence). V lost 5 bases, J lost 0 bases, and 6 bases stayed unmatched. The DNA of the CDR3 is TGTGCCAGCAGTCTCTTCGCGGGAGGGAGCACAGATACGCAGTATTTT. It yields the protein CASSLFAGGSTDTQYF.

The table lists this clone with a count of one. V usage is TRBV7-6 and J usage is TRBJ2-2, with D perhaps TRBD1 (5 bases). This CDR3 has 16 residues. The germline CDR1 and CDR2 sequences are SGHVS and FNYEAQ. Trimming removed 2 bases at V and 1 base at J, with 11 bases between. CDR3 in DNA: TGTGCCAGCAGCTTAAGTTCAGGGATGAACACCGGGGAGCTGTTTTTT. Its protein product is CASSLSSGMNTGELFF.

The V gene is TRBV7-9, the J gene TRBJ1-5; D uncertain. The CDR3 length is 18 residues. The V gene's germline CDR1 is SEHNR and CDR2 FQNEAQ (reference sequence). Trimming removed 5 bases from V and 7 bases from J, with 27 bases in between. The CDR3: CASSPIGILAGSDQPQHF. CDR3 sequence (DNA): TGTGCCAGCAGCCCCATAGGTATTCTCGCGGGGTCGGACCAGCCCCAGCATTTT.